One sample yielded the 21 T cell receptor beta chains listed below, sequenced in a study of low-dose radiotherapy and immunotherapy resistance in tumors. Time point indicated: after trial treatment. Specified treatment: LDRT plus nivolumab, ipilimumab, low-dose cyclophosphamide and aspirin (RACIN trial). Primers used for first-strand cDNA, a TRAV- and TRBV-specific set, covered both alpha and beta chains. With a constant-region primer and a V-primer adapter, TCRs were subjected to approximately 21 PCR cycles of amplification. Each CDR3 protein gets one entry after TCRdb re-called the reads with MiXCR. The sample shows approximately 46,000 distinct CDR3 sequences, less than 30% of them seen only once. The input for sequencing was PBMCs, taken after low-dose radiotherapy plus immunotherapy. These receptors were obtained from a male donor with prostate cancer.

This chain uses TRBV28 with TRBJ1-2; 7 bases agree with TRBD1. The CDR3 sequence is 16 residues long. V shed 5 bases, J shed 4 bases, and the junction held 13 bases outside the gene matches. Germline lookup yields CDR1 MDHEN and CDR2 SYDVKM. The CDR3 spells CASSILPQGGGYGYTF. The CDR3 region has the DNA TGTGCCAGCAGTATATTACCCCAGGGGGGCGGCTATGGCTACACCTTC.

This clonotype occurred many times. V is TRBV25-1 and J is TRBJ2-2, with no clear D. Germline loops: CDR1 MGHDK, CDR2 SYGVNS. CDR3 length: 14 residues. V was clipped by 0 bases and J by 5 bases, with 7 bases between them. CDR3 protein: CASSEYRLTGELFF. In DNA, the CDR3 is TGTGCCAGCAGTGAATACAGGCTGACCGGGGAGCTGTTTTTT.

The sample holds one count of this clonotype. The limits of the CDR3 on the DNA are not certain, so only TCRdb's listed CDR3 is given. The CDR3 here is CASSSRTSGRATTGELFFFFFF. The V gene is TRBV27, the J gene TRBJ2-2; the table calls TRBD2, which could not be checked here. CDR1 is MNHEY and CDR2 is SMNVEV in the germline V gene (reference sequence). Inclusive of both ends, the CDR3 amounts to 22 amino acids.

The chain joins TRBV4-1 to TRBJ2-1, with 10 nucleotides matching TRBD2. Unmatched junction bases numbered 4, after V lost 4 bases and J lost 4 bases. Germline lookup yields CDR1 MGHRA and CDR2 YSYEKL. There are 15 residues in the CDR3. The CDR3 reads CASSPGTSEYNEQFF. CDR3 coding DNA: TGCGCCAGCAGCCCCGGGACTAGCGAGTACAATGAGCAGTTCTTC.

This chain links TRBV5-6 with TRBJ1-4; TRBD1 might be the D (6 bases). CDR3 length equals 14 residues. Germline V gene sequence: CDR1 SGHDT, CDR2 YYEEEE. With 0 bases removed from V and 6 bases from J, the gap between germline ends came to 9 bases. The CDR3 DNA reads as TGTGCCAGCAGCTTGGGGGGGCGCCATGAAAAACTGTTTTTT. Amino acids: CASSLGGRHEKLFF.

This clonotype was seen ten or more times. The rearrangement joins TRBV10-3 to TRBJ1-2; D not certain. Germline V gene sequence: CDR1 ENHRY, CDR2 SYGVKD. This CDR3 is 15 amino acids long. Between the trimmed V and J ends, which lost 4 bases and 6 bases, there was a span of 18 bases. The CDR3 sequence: CAISVGSQRLNGYTF. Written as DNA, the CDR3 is TGTGCCATCAGTGTTGGGTCTCAGCGGCTGAATGGCTACACCTTC.

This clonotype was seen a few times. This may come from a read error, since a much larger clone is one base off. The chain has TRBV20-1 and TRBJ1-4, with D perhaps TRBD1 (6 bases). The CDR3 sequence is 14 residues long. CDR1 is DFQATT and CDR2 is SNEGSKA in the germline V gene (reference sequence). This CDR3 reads CSAIEQGANGKLFF. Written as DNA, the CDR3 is TGCAGTGCTATCGAACAGGGCGCTAATGGAAAACTGTTTTTT.

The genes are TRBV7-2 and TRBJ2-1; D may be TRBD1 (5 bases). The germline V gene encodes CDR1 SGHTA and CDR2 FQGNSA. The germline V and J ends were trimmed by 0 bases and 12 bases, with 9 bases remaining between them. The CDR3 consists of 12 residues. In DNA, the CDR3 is TGTGCCAGCAGCTTAGCGCAGGGAAGGCAGTTCTTC. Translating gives CASSLAQGRQFF. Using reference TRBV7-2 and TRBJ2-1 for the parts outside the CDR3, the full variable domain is GAGVSQSPSNKVTEKGKDVELRCDPISGHTALYWYRQSLGQGLEFLIYFQGNSAPDKSGLPSDRFSAERTGGSVSTLTIQRTQQEDSAVYLCASSLAQGRQFFGPGTRLTVL.

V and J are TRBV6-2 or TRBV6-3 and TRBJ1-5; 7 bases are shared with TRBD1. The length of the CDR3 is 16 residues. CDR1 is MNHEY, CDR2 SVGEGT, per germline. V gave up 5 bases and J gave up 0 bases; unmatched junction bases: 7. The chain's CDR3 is CASSARGQFSNQPQHF. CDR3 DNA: TGTGCCAGCAGTGCGAGGGGACAGTTTAGCAATCAGCCCCAGCATTTT.

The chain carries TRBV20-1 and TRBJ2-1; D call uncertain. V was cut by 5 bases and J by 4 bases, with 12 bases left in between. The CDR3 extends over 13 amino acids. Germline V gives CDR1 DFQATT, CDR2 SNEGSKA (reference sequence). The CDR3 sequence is CSAGPDPYNEQFF. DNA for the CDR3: TGCAGTGCTGGGCCAGACCCGTACAATGAGCAGTTCTTC.

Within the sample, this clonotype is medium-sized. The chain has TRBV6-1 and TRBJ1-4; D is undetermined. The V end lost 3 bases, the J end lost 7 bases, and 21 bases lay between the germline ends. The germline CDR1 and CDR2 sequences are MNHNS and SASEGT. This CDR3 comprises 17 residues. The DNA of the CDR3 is TGTGCCAGCAGTGATACGATGGGGTCATCGAATGGTGAAAAACTGTTTTTT. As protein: CASSDTMGSSNGEKLFF.

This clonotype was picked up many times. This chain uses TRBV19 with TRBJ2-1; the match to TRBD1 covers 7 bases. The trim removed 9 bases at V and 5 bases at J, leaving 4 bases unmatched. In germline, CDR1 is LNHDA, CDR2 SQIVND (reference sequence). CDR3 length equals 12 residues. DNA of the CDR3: TGTGCCAGCAGACAGGGTAACAATGAGCAGTTCTTC. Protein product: CASRQGNNEQFF.

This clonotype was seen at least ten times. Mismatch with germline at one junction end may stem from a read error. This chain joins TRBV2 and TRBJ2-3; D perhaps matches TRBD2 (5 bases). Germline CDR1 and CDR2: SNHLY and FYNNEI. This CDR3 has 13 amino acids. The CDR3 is CASSEAMGGPPDF. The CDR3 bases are TGTGCCAGCAGTGAAGCGATGGGCGGGCCCCCGGATTTT.

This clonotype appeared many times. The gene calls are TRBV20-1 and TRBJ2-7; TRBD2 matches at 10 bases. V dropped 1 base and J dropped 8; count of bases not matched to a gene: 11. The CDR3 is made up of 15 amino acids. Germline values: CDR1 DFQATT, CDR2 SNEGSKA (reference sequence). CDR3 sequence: CSARASGGQSEKQYF. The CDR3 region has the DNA TGCAGTGCTAGAGCTAGCGGGGGCCAAAGTGAAAAGCAGTACTTC.

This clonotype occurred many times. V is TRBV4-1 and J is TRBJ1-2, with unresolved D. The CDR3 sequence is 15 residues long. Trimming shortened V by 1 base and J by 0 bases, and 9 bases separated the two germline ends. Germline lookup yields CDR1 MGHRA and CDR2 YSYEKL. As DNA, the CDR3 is TGCGCCAGCAGCCAAGTCCCCCCGACTAACTATGGCTACACCTTC. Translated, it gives CASSQVPPTNYGYTF.

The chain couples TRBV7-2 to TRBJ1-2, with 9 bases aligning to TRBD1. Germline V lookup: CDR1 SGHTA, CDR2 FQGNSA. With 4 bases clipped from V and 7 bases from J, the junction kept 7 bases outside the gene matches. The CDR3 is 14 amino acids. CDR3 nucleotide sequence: TGTGCCAGCAGCTCTAGGTGGACAGGGGTTGGCTACACCTTC. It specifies CASSSRWTGVGYTF.

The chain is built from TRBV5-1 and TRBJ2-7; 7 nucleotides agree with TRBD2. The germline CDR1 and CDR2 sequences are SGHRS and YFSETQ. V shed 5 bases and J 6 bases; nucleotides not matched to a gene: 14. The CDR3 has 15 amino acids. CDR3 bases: TGCGCCAGCAGTGAATCTGGGGGAGGGCTGGGCGAGCAGTACGTC. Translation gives CASSESGGGLGEQYV.

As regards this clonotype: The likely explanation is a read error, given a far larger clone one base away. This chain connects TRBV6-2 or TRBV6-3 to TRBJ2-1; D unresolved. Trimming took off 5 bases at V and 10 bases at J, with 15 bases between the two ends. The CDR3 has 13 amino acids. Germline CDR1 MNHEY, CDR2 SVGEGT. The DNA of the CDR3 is TGTGCCAGCAGTGAACGCCCAGCCTACGAGCAGTTCTTC. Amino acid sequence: CASSERPAYEQFF.

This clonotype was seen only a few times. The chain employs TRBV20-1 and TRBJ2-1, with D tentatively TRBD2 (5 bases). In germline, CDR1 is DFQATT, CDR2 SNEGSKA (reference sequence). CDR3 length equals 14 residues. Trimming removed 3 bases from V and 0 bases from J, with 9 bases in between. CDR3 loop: CSARSGSSYNEQFF. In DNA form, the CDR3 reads TGCAGTGCTAGGTCGGGGAGCTCCTACAATGAGCAGTTCTTC.

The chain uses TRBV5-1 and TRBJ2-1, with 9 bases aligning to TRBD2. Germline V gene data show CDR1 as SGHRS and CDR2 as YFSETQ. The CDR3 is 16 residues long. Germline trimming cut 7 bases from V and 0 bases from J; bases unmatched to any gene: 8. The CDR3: CASGASGVSSYNEQFF. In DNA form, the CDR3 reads TGCGCCAGCGGGGCTAGCGGGGTTAGCTCCTACAATGAGCAGTTCTTC.

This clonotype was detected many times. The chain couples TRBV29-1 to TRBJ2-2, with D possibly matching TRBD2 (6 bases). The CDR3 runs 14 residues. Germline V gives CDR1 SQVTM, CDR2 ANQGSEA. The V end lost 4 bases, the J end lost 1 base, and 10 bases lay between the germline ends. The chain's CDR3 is CSVAREWNTGELFF. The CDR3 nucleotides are TGCAGCGTTGCTCGGGAGTGGAACACCGGGGAGCTGTTTTTT.